The 21 T cell receptor beta chains given below trace back to one sample, sequenced in a study of CD4 T cells in relation to SARS-CoV-2 and coronaviruses. CD4+ T cells from unexposed donors were obtained before the COVID-19 pandemic (2011-2018). Isolation of CD4+ T cells took place after approximately eleven days in culture. Some clones are missing from TCRdb's copy, which holds only in-frame ones; the method was immunoSEQ multiplex PCR. The data contain roughly 20,000 clones, roughly 62% of them singletons. These receptors' targets are unknown. Sequences were obtained from CD4+ T cells from PBMCs, cultured in vitro. The receptors were sampled from a human donor in good health.

This chain links TRBV28 with TRBJ1-2; D is unclear. With 5 bases removed from V and 5 bases from J, the gap between germline ends came to 15 bases. Germline CDR1 MDHEN, CDR2 SYDVKM. The CDR3 runs to 14 residues. The CDR3 loop is CASSPPLGGYGYTF. The CDR3 DNA is TGTGCCAGCAGTCCCCCGCTGGGCGGGTATGGCTACACCTTC.

CDR3 nucleotides: TGTGCCAGCAGCTTAGGTTGGACAGAGATCTACGAGCAGTACTTC. As protein: CASSLGWTEIYEQYF. The genes are TRBV7-8 and TRBJ2-7; TRBD1 is a possible D gene (6 bases). V was trimmed by 1 base and J by 3 bases, leaving 13 bases between them. This CDR3 spans 15 amino acids. The germline CDR1 and CDR2 sequences are SGHVS and FQNEAQ. The variable domain in full, with the rest retrieved from reference TRBV7-8 and TRBJ2-7, is GAGVSQSPRYKVAKRGQDVALRCDPISGHVSLFWYQQALGQGPEFLTYFQNEAQLDKSGLPSDRFFAERPEGSVSTLKIQRTQQEDSAVYLCASSLGWTEIYEQYFGPGTRLTVT.

CDR3 region: CASTGRVGEQFF. As DNA, the CDR3 is TGTGCCAGCACGGGCAGGGTGGGCGAGCAGTTCTTC. V is TRBV12-3 or TRBV12-4 and J is TRBJ2-1; tentatively, D is TRBD1 (5 bases). V was pared by 7 bases and J by 10 bases, with 14 bases between. The CDR3 has 12 residues.

This sequence joins TRBV7-2 and TRBJ1-2; D possibly corresponds to TRBD1 (6 bases). The CDR3 loop spans 15 amino acids. V lost 2 bases to trimming and J lost 8 bases, with 18 bases between them. CDR1 and CDR2 (germline): SGHTA, FQGNSA. This chain's CDR3 is CASSLTPGQLGGYTF. The CDR3, as DNA: TGTGCCAGCAGCTTAACACCGGGACAATTAGGCGGCTACACCTTC. Together with reference TRBV7-2 and TRBJ1-2, the CDR3 gives the full variable domain: GAGVSQSPSNKVTEKGKDVELRCDPISGHTALYWYRQSLGQGLEFLIYFQGNSAPDKSGLPSDRFSAERTGGSVSTLTIQRTQQEDSAVYLCASSLTPGQLGGYTFGSGTRLTVV.

V is TRBV7-2 and J is TRBJ1-6; D remains ambiguous. Trimming took off 4 bases at V and 10 bases at J, with 11 bases between the two ends. CDR1 and CDR2 from the germline V gene are SGHTA and FQGNSA. The CDR3 extends over 13 amino acids. Here the CDR3 reads CASSSVGISPLHF. The CDR3 DNA sequence: TGTGCCAGCAGCTCTGTGGGAATCTCACCCCTCCACTTT.

There are a few counts of this clone. This chain uses TRBV6-4 with TRBJ1-5; D is unclear. Trimming pared 4 bases from V and 6 bases from J, leaving 10 bases between. There are 13 residues in the CDR3. The germline V gene encodes CDR1 MRHNA and CDR2 SNTAGT. CDR3 nucleotide sequence: TGTGCCAGCAGTGTTTGGGGAGGTCAGCCCCAGCATTTT. As protein: CASSVWGGQPQHF.

The genes are TRBV7-2 and TRBJ1-6; D is perhaps TRBD1 (5 bases). CDR1 and CDR2 (germline): SGHTA, FQGNSA. The CDR3 covers 15 residues. V gave up 4 bases and J gave up 6 bases, with 13 bases separating them. The CDR3: CASSSRTSGNSPLHF. In DNA, the CDR3 is TGTGCCAGCAGCTCCCGGACATCTGGTAATTCACCCCTCCACTTT.

The CDR3 region is CASSMGGEVGNIQYF. The CDR3 nucleotides are TGTGCCAGTAGTATGGGAGGGGAGGTGGGAAACATTCAGTACTTC. The genes are TRBV19 and TRBJ2-4; TRBD2 aligns across 7 bases. CDR1 and CDR2 from the germline V gene are LNHDA and SQIVND (reference sequence). The CDR3 has 15 amino acids. Trimming took 3 bases from V and 6 from J; bases not matched to a gene: 8.

The chain carries TRBV11-1 and TRBJ1-2; possibly TRBD1 for D (5 bases). The germline V gene has CDR1 SGHAT and CDR2 FQDESV (reference sequence). The CDR3 contains 13 residues. Trimming pared 5 bases from V and 2 bases from J, leaving 9 bases between. The CDR3 is CASSRDRNYGYTF. CDR3 in DNA: TGTGCCAGCAGCCGCGACAGAAACTATGGCTACACCTTC.

This clone was picked up a small number of times. The chain employs TRBV9 and TRBJ1-1, with unresolved D. From germline, CDR1 is SGDLS and CDR2 YYNGEE. This CDR3 is built from 13 residues. V lost 0 bases, J lost 7 bases, and 10 bases lay in between. Written as DNA, the CDR3 is TGTGCCAGCAGCGTAGGACAACCCCTTGAAGCTTTCTTT. Translation: CASSVGQPLEAFF. Full variable domain (missing parts from reference TRBV9 and TRBJ1-1): DSGVTQTPKHLITATGQRVTLRCSPRSGDLSVYWYQQSLDQGLQFLIQYYNGEERAKGNILERFSAQQFPDLHSELNLSSLELGDSALYFCASSVGQPLEAFFGQGTRLTVV.

This chain connects TRBV6-5 to TRBJ2-7, with 11 bases lining up with TRBD1. CDR1 is MNHEY and CDR2 is SVGAGI in the germline V gene. V dropped 8 bases and J dropped 0; count of bases not matched to a gene: 0. The CDR3 is 13 residues long. The CDR3 bases are TGTGCCAGCGGACAGGGGGCCTCCTACGAGCAGTACTTC. Translation: CASGQGASYEQYF.

This rearrangement joins TRBV5-4 to TRBJ2-7; 14 bases fit TRBD2. Trimming took 3 bases from V and 3 from J; bases not matched to a gene: 11. Germline assignment: CDR1 SGHNT and CDR2 YYREEE (reference sequence). There are 18 residues in the CDR3. CDR3: CASSSSTSGGALFYEQYF. CDR3 bases: TGTGCCAGCAGCTCTTCGACTAGCGGGGGGGCCCTCTTCTACGAGCAGTACTTC.

The chain employs TRBV30 and TRBJ1-4, with D possibly TRBD1 on 5 matching bases. Per germline, CDR1 GTSNPN and CDR2 SVGIG (reference sequence). The CDR3 has 13 residues. The CDR3 here is CATRGITNEKLFF. In DNA, the CDR3 is TGTGCTACCCGGGGGATCACTAATGAAAAACTGTTTTTT.

The chain carries TRBV7-2 and TRBJ2-1, with a tentative D call TRBD2 (5 bases). V lost 5 bases and J 2 bases, leaving 13 bases between the germline ends. The CDR3 loop spans 15 amino acids. CDR1 and CDR2 (germline): SGHTA, FQGNSA. The CDR3 reads CASSPTRGTYNEQFF. The CDR3 bases are TGTGCCAGCAGCCCCACCCGGGGAACCTACAATGAGCAGTTCTTC.

The chain joins TRBV4-3 to TRBJ1-4; the match to TRBD1 covers 8 bases. The CDR3 covers 20 residues. Germline V gene lookup returns CDR1 LGHNA and CDR2 YSLEER. Trimming at V came to 0 bases and at J to 0 bases, leaving 12 bases not matched to a gene. The CDR3 DNA follows: TGCGCCAGCAGCCAAGAAGTCGACACAGGGGGTTTAGCAACTAATGAAAAACTGTTTTTT. Protein: CASSQEVDTGGLATNEKLFF.

The chain recombines TRBV7-6 with TRBJ2-6; perhaps TRBD2 as D (5 bases). Germline values: CDR1 SGHVS, CDR2 FNYEAQ. Trimming took 2 bases from V and 0 from J, leaving 11 bases between them. CDR3 length: 17 amino acids. The CDR3 reads CASSLRGAVSGANVLTF. The DNA of the CDR3 is TGTGCCAGCAGCTTACGGGGTGCTGTCTCTGGGGCCAACGTCCTGACTTTC.

This chain links TRBV7-8 with TRBJ2-4, with D possibly being TRBD2 (5 bases). Germline CDR1 and CDR2: SGHVS and FQNEAQ. Trimming took off 4 bases at V and 0 bases at J, with 10 bases between the two ends. The CDR3 totals 15 residues. The CDR3 coding sequence is TGTGCCAGCAGCTATCTGGGAGTAGCCAAAAACATTCAGTACTTC. Encoded protein: CASSYLGVAKNIQYF. The whole variable domain, filled in from reference TRBV7-8 and TRBJ2-4, reads GAGVSQSPRYKVAKRGQDVALRCDPISGHVSLFWYQQALGQGPEFLTYFQNEAQLDKSGLPSDRFFAERPEGSVSTLKIQRTQQEDSAVYLCASSYLGVAKNIQYFGAGTRLSVL.

This clone has just a few counts. This chain links TRBV29-1 with TRBJ2-7; no firm D call. With 1 base removed from V and 1 base from J, the gap between germline ends came to 5 bases. Germline-derived CDR1 and CDR2 are SQVTM and ANQGSEA. The CDR3 consists of 12 residues. The CDR3 sequence: CSVEGLSYEQYF. CDR3 DNA sequence: TGCAGCGTTGAAGGTCTTTCCTACGAGCAGTACTTC.

V is TRBV6-5 and J is TRBJ1-1, with D perhaps TRBD1 (6 bases). The CDR3 extends over 15 amino acids. CDR1 MNHEY and CDR2 SVGAGI come from the germline V gene. Trimming left V 7 bases short and J 4 bases short, with 19 bases between. The CDR3 loop is CASIVYAVRGTEAFF. The CDR3 DNA reads TGTGCCAGCATCGTATACGCGGTCAGGGGCACTGAAGCTTTCTTT.

The chain links TRBV6-5 to TRBJ2-4, with 8 bases matching TRBD2. Looked up from germline, CDR1 is MNHEY and CDR2 is SVGAGI. The CDR3 covers 15 residues. Unmatched junction bases numbered 8, after V lost 4 bases and J lost 6 bases. DNA of the CDR3: TGTGCCAGCAGTTCCGGGGGGGATCGCGGAAACATTCAGTACTTC. This gives the protein CASSSGGDRGNIQYF.

This clone was recorded a few times. The genes are TRBV2 and TRBJ1-1; no reliable D call. V was clipped by 4 bases and J by 2 bases, with 8 bases between them. This CDR3 region has 13 residues. Germline CDR1 is SNHLY and CDR2 is FYNNEI. This CDR3 reads CASSGASNTEAFF. The CDR3 region has the DNA TGTGCCAGCAGTGGAGCCAGCAACACTGAAGCTTTCTTT.